What follows describes a single T cell receptor beta chain. Produced via immunoSEQ multiplex PCR; TCRdb's table is partial and in-frame only. The sample includes some 530,000 clones, roughly 80% of them seen just once. The data derive from a study of shared clonotypes between healthy human individuals. Looked up from germline, CDR1 is SGHAT and CDR2 is FQNNGV. The CDR3 sequence is 15 residues long. V gave up 1 base and J gave up 4 bases; unmatched junction bases: 2. The sequencing sample was made of PBMCs. The chain employs TRBV11-2 and TRBJ1-5; 9 bases align to TRBD1. This clonotype was obtained from a woman between 40 and 50 years old in good health. Some clones in this sample may be carry-over from other donors' samples. The CDR3 DNA is TGTGCCAGCAGCTTAGGGACAGGGGTGAATCAGCCCCAGCATTTT. Translating gives CASSLGTGVNQPQHF.